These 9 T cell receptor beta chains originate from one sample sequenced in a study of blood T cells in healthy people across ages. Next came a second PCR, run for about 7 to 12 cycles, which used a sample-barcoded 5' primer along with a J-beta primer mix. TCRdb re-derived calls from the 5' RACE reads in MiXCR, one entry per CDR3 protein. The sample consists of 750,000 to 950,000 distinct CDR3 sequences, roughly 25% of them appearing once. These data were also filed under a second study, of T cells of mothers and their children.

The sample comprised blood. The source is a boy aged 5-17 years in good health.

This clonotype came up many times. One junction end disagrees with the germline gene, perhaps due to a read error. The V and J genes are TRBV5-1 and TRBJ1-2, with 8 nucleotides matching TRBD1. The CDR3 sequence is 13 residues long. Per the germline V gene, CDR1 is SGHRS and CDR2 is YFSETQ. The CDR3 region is CASSLGQDYGYTF. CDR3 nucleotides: TGTGCCAGCAGTTTGGGACAGGACTATGGCTACACCTTC.

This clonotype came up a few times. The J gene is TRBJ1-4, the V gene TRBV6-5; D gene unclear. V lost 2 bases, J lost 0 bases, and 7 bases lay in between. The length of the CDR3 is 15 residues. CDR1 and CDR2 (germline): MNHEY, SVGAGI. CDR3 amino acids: CASSYGSATNEKLFF. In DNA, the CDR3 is TGTGCCAGCAGTTACGGGAGTGCAACTAATGAAAAACTGTTTTTT.

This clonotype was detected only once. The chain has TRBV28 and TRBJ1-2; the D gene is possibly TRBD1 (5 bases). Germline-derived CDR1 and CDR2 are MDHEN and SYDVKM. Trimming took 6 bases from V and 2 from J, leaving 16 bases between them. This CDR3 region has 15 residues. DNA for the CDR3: TGTGCCAGCAGCCGACCCCGAGGGGCCAACTATGGCTACACCTTC. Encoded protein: CASSRPRGANYGYTF.

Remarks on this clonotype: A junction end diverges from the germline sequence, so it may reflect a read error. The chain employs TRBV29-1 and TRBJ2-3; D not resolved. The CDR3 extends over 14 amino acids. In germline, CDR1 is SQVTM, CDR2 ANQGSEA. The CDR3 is CSVVDGFSTDAQYF. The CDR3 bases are TGCAGCGTTGTGGACGGTTTTAGCACAGATGCGCAGTATTTT.

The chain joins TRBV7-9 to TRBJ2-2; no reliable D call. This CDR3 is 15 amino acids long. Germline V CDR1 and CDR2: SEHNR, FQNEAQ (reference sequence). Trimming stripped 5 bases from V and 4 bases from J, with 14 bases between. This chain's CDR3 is CASSMYMSATGELFF. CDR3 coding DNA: TGTGCCAGCAGCATGTACATGTCGGCCACCGGGGAGCTGTTTTTT.

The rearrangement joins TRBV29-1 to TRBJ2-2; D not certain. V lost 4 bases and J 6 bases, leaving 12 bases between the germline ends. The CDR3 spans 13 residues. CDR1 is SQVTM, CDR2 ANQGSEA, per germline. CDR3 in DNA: TGCAGCGTTGGGCAGGTCTACGCCGGGGAGCTGTTTTTT. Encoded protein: CSVGQVYAGELFF.

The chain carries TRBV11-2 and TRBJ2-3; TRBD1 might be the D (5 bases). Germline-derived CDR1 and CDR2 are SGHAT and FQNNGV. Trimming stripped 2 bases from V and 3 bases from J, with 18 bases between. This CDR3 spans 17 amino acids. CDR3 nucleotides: TGTGCCAGCAGCTTAAAGGGGCAGCTGCTCAAGACAGATACGCAGTATTTT. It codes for CASSLKGQLLKTDTQYF. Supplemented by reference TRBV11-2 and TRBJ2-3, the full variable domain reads EAGVAQSPRYKIIEKRQSVAFWCNPISGHATLYWYQQILGQGPKLLIQFQNNGVVDDSQLPKDRFSAERLKGVDSTLKIQPAKLEDSAVYLCASSLKGQLLKTDTQYFGPGTRLTVL.

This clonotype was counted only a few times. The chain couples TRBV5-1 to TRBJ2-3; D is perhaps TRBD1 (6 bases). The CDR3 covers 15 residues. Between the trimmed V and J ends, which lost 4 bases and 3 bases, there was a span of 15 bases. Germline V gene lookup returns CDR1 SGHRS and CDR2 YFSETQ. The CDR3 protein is CASSRGQPTTDTQYF. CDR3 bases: TGCGCCAGCAGCCGCGGACAGCCGACGACAGATACGCAGTATTTT.

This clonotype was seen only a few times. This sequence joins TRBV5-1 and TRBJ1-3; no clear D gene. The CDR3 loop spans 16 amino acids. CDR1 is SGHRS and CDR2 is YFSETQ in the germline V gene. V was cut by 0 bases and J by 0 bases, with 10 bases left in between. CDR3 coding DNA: TGCGCCAGCAGCTTGGCGGCGGCCAGCTCTGGAAACACCATATATTTT. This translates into CASSLAAASSGNTIYF.